This TCR beta chain comes out of a study of a mutant IDH1 vaccine in newly diagnosed glioma. About the research overall: Every participant had undergone radiotherapy, temozolomide, or both before, and most underwent both. The study's findings and limits: Patients mounted vaccine-induced immune responses in about 93% of cases. Pseudoprogression seemingly bore no relation to changes in top peripheral T cell clonotypes.

Time point indicated: baseline, week 1 (first vaccination visit). Treatment indicated: pre-vaccination baseline after standard-of-care therapy. The CDR3 is 14 amino acids. Germline V gene data show CDR1 as SQVTM and CDR2 as ANQGSEA. V lost 4 bases and J 6 bases, leaving 18 bases between the germline ends. As concerns this clone: Its cognate antigen is unknown.

Assay: immunoSEQ multiplex PCR; the TCRdb copy retains only in-frame clones and omits some. The table includes around 50,000 clones, roughly 90% detected once. The starting material was PBMCs, obtained from a glioma patient treated with radiotherapy, temozolomide or both. V usage is TRBV29-1 and J usage is TRBJ1-2; tentatively, D is TRBD1 (5 bases). This TCR derives from a man aged 35-49 years with glioma. CDR3 DNA: TGCAGCGTTGTAATCTCCCTAGGGGCGGATGGCTACACCTTC. Amino acids: CSVVISLGADGYTF.